This paragraph covers one TCR beta chain sequence. This clonotype was detected many times. It lacks a known antigen. Base-call qualities are not available, and no considerably larger clone is one nucleotide away. The data derive from a study of neurological immune-mediated disorders (dated by TCRdb to 2018 to 2020). Background for the entire study: Peripheral blood TCR-beta repertoires from HTLV-I-associated myelopathy (HAM/TSP) patients, multiple sclerosis patients and healthy controls were compared by UMI-based sequencing. The cohort included about 70 subjects: about 15 with HAM/TSP, approximately 34 with multiple sclerosis, and roughly 20 healthy controls. Longitudinal samples, technical triplicates and paired sorted CD4+ and CD8+ T-cell subsets, alongside PBMC samples, were included among the roughly 100 TCR-beta libraries.

cDNA synthesis used template-switch 5'RACE with a primer carrying a 10-nucleotide random unique molecular identifier tagging each TCR transcript. Every sequencing run covered 15-18 subjects and yielded more than 180 million TCR-beta sequences. Total RNA was extracted with the RNeasy kit. The KAPA Real-time Library Amplification kit was used to amplify TCR-beta VDJ regions with primers for the TCR constant region and the 5'RACE anchor. Sample indexes and Illumina adaptors were added in a first PCR, after which library yield was increased in a second PCR. After Ampure bead purification, the roughly 650 bp TCR product was size-selected on a 2% E-gel SizeSelection system. Before pooling, library quality was checked on a Bioanalyzer, concentration was measured with Qubit, and libraries were quantified with the Kapa Library Quantification kit. An Illumina HiSeq 2500 sequenced the libraries paired-end 2 x 150 bp. To increase sequence diversity, roughly 24-31% phiX was spiked into each library pool. The published analysis was carried out like this. The UMI-based MiGEC pipeline processed quality-filtered reads and removed over 80% of raw TCR sequences during error correction. VDJ genes were aligned to IMGT germline references, and clonotypes were defined by unique CDR3 amino acid sequence plus V-J genes. Clonal expansion, Shannon diversity and CDR3 relatedness were evaluated with VDJtools (CalcPairwiseDistances, ClusterSamples), while phylogenetic trees were built in CLCbio workbench. Using coefficient-of-variation modelling across technical triplicates, the study counted a clone as expanded if it had at least 8 unique UMIs. TCRdb trimmed public reads at Q25 via fastp, called clones via MiXCR and kept in-frame beta chains. Every distinct CDR3 protein forms one entry, paired with its most common genes and DNA. These V and J calls rely on TCRdb rather than the paper's analysis. This sample gives 77,000 or so distinct CDR3 sequences in total; 9.4% of them show up just once. Of the sample, about 1.7% falls within the top ten clones.

The healthy controls were volunteers from blood banks in Maryland, USA. For the unsorted PBMC libraries, 2 million PBMCs were stored in RNAlater at -80 degrees C until RNA extraction and were used to generate the libraries. Peripheral blood underwent Ficoll-Hypaque density gradient centrifugation to isolate PBMCs, which were then cryopreserved in liquid nitrogen. General study outcomes and caveats: TCR clonal expansion was highest in HAM/TSP patients and lowest in MS patients, with MS patients falling below even healthy controls. Across subjects, expanded clones never shared an identical CDR3 amino acid sequence, which suggests that the TCR-beta repertoires in every group were private.

Cut back by 3 bases and 0 bases, the V and J ends lie 9 bases apart. CDR1 and CDR2 (SGHRS, YFSETQ) derive from the germline V gene. The CDR3 goes from the cysteine to the phenylalanine over 14 residues. Kept here is only the CDR3 DNA, which spans 42 bases and is read in frame from base 1. The V gene is TRBV5-1 and the J gene is TRBJ1-2, with the D gene too uncertain to name. Sequenced material: PBMCs. The TCR sequence derives from a man aged 50-60 years in good health. The nucleotide sequence reads as follows: TGCGCCAGCAGCTCGGTAATCCCTAACTATGGCTACACCTTC. This gives the protein CASSSVIPNYGYTF. The variable domain in full, with residues beyond the CDR3 obtained from the reference TRBV5-1 and TRBJ1-2 genes, is KAGVTQTPRYLIKTRGQQVTLSCSPISGHRSVSWYQQTPGQGLQFLFEYFSETQRNKGNFPGRFSGRQFSNSRSEMNVSTLELGDSALYLCASSSVIPNYGYTFGSGTRLTVV.